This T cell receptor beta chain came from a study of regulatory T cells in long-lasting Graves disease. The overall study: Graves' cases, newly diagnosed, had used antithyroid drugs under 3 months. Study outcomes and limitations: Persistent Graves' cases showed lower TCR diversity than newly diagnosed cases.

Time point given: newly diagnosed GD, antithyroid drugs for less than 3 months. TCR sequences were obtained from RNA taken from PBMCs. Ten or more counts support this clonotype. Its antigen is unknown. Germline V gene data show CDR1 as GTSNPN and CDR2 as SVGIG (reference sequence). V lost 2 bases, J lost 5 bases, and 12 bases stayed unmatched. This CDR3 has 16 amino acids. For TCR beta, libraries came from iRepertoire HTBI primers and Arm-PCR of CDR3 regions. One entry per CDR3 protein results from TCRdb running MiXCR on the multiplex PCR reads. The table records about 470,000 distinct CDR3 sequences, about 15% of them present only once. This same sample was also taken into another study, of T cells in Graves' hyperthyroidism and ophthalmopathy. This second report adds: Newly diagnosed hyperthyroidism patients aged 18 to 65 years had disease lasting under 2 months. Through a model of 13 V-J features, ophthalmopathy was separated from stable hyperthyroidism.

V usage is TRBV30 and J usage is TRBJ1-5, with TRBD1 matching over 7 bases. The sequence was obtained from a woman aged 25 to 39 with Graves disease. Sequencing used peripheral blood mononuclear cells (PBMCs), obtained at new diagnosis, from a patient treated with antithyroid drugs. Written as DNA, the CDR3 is TGTGCCTGGAGTATAGGCAAGATCAGGGGGGATCAGCCCCAGCATTTT. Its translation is CAWSIGKIRGDQPQHF.